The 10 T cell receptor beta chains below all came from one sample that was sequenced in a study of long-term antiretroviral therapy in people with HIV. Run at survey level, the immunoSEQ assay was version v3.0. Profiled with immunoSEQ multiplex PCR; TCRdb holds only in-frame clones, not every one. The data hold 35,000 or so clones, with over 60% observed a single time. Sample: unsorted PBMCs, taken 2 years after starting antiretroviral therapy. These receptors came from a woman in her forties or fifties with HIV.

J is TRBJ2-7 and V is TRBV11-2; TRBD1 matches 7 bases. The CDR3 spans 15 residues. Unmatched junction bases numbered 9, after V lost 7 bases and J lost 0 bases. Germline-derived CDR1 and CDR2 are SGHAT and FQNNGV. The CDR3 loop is CASNPPGQLSYEQYF. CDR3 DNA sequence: TGTGCCAGCAACCCGCCGGGACAGCTCTCCTACGAGCAGTACTTC.

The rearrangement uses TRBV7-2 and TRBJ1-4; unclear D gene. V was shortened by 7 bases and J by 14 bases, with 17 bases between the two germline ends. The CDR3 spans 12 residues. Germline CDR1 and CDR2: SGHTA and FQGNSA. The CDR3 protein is CASTDHPRELFF. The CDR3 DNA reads TGTGCCAGCACCGACCACCCACGCGAGCTGTTTTTT.

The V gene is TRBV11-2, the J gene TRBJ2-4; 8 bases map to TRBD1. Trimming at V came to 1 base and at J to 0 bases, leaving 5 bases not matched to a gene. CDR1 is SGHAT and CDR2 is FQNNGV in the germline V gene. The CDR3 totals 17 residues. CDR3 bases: TGTGCCAGCAGCTTAGCGACAGGGGCTTTAGCCAAAAACATTCAGTACTTC. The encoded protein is CASSLATGALAKNIQYF.

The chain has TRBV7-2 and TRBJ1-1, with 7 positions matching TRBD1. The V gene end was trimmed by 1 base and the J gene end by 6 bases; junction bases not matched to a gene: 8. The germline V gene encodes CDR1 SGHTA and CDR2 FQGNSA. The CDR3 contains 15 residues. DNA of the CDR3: TGTGCCAGCAGCTTAGTAGGAGGGGGCCCCGCTGAAGCTTTCTTT. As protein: CASSLVGGGPAEAFF. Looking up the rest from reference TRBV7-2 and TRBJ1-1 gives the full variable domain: GAGVSQSPSNKVTEKGKDVELRCDPISGHTALYWYRQSLGQGLEFLIYFQGNSAPDKSGLPSDRFSAERTGGSVSTLTIQRTQQEDSAVYLCASSLVGGGPAEAFFGQGTRLTVV.

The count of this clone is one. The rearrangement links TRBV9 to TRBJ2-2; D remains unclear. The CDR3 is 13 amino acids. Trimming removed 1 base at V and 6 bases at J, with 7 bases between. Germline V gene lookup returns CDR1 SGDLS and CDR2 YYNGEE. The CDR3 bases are TGTGCCAGCAGCGTAAGTGTCCCCGGGGAGCTGTTTTTT. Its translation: CASSVSVPGELFF. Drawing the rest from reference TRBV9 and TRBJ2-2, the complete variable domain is DSGVTQTPKHLITATGQRVTLRCSPRSGDLSVYWYQQSLDQGLQFLIQYYNGEERAKGNILERFSAQQFPDLHSELNLSSLELGDSALYFCASSVSVPGELFFGEGSRLTVL.

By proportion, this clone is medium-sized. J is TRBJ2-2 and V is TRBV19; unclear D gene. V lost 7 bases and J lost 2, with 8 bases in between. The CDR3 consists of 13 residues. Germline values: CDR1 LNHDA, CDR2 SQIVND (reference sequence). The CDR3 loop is CASMRSNTGELFF. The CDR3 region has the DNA TGTGCCAGTATGAGATCTAACACCGGGGAGCTGTTTTTT.

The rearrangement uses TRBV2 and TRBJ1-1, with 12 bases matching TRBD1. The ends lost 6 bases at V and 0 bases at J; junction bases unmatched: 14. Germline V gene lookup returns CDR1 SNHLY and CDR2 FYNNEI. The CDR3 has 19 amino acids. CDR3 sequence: CASRGLSGTGGSMNTEAFF. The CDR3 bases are TGTGCCAGCAGGGGACTCTCCGGGACAGGGGGCTCGATGAACACTGAAGCTTTCTTT.

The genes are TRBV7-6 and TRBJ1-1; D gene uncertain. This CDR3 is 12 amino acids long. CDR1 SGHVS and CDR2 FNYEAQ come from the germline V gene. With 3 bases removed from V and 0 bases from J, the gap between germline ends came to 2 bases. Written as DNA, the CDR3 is TGTGCCAGCAGCTTTTTGAACACTGAAGCTTTCTTT. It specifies CASSFLNTEAFF. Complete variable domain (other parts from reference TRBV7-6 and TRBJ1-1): GAGVSQSPRYKVTKRGQDVALRCDPISGHVSLYWYRQALGQGPEFLTYFNYEAQQDKSGLPNDRFSAERPEGSISTLTIQRTEQRDSAMYRCASSFLNTEAFFGQGTRLTVV.

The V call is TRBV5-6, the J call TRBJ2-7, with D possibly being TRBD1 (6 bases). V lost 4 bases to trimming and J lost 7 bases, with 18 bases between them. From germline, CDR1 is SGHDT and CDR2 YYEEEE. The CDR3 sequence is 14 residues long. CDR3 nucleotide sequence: TGTGCCAGCAGCCGAAGACAGGCATACAGGGAGCAGTACTTC. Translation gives CASSRRQAYREQYF. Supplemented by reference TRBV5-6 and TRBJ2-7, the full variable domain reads DAGVTQSPTHLIKTRGQQVTLRCSPKSGHDTVSWYQQALGQGPQFIFQYYEEEERQRGNFPDRFSGHQFPNYSSELNVNALLLGDSALYLCASSRRQAYREQYFGPGTRLTVT.

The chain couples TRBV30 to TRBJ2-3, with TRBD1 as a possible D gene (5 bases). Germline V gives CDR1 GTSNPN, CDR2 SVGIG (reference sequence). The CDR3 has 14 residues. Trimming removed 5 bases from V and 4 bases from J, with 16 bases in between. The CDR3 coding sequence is TGTGCCTGGGACAGATTCCAGGGTTCAGATACGCAGTATTTT. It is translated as CAWDRFQGSDTQYF.